What follows is one T cell receptor beta chain and its context. Its antigen is still unknown. The data are from a study of monozygotic twins with inflammatory bowel disease (dated by TCRdb to between 2018 and 2020). A note on the overall study: The full study comprised some 30 monozygotic twin pairs: nine German pairs (four IBD-concordant, five IBD-discordant) and 19 IBD-discordant Danish pairs. The search for disease-associated traits relied mainly on comparing, within discordant pairs, IBD patients with their genetically identical healthy co-twins. Each individual had, on average, about 151 000 unique TCRalpha sequences and 181 000 unique TCRbeta sequences available for analysis. Broader findings and caveats from the paper: Fewer clonotypes were shared with other individuals by IBD patients than by healthy twins, most markedly in patients showing signs of disease activity. No difference in repertoire similarity was observed between concordant and discordant twins, possibly owing to limited statistical power. Background noise and inter-individual variability may have been introduced into the repertoires by the differing immunosuppressive treatments among patients. The analysis was unable to tell different T cell subtypes apart. TCRbeta repertoire diversity, by inverse Simpson index, was decreased in IBD patients compared with their healthy co-twins. The results gave no support for a single strong signal or clonotype linked to IBD.

From each donor, a roughly 2.6 ml peripheral blood sample was collected into PAXgene tubes and stored at -80 degrees C. Without any T cell sorting, total RNA was extracted from whole blood using the PAXgene blood miRNA kit on an automated QIAcube. Peripheral blood from monozygotic twin pairs who were concordant or discordant for inflammatory bowel disease underwent deep TCRalpha and TCRbeta repertoire profiling using unique molecular barcoding. Smoking habits were recorded for all twin pairs, with individuals classified as current, former or never smokers. Its CDR3 holds 13 amino acids, cysteine through phenylalanine. The coding DNA is unavailable. From a lookup of the germline V gene, CDR1 and CDR2 are MNHEY and SVGAGI. The receptor library was made with 5' RACE. Preparation of each TCR library used roughly 3.5 ug of total RNA. cDNA was synthesized with SMARTScribe reverse transcriptase in eight separate reactions per sample. During cDNA synthesis, template switching introduced unique molecular identifiers that contained a 6-nucleotide sample barcode. Amplification of TCRalpha and TCRbeta cDNA involved two nested PCRs of approximately 17 and 9 cycles, and each PCR was followed by bead purification. Before amplification, the cDNA was both treated with uracil DNA-glycosylase and purified with the QIAquick PCR purification kit. In the second PCR, Illumina TruSeq-compatible adapters and sample-specific barcodes were added. TapeStation and Qubit were used to check library quality and concentration, and roughly 4.8 ng of each library went into the pool. The pooled libraries were sequenced with 2 x 100 bp reads and custom sequencing primers on an Illumina HiSeq2500 single-index Rapid Run. As for how the authors treated the data: MiGEC version 1.2.6 was used for UMI-based consensus assembly, which corrected PCR and sequencing errors. MiXCR version 2.1.1 handled V(D)J alignment, clonotype assembly and CDR3 extraction. To normalise gene usage, clonotype sharing and MAIT/NKT TCR abundance, the top 1000, 10 000 and 20 000 clonotypes in each sample were analysed. After downsampling to 27 000 UMIs, diversity was calculated as the inverse Simpson index using the vegan R package. Paired Mann-Whitney U tests were applied to discordant twin pairs, and Benjamini-Hochberg correction was used for multiple testing. Through TCRdb reprocessing, the reads give one entry per CDR3 protein sequence; DNA is omitted. These V and J calls derive from TCRdb rather than the authors' analysis. Per the sample table, the count is about 330,000 distinct CDR3 sequences. The biggest ten clones account for around 2% of the sample.

The sequence was obtained from a human donor with ulcerative colitis or Crohn's disease, or a healthy co-twin of an affected twin (not recorded which). Here the chain combines TRBV6-5 and TRBJ1-1. The source material was blood. The encoded CDR3 is CASSPEWKGEAFF.